This T cell receptor beta chain stems from a study of blood T cell repertoires in COVID-19. Across the whole study: Samples taken during acute and convalescent COVID-19 were collected in the United States, Italy and Spain. T cells, B-cell-depleted T cells, or PBMCs supplied cDNA or gDNA.

TCRdb's table, derived via immunoSEQ multiplex PCR, lists solely in-frame clones and lacks some. This table has hundreds of thousands of clones, 80% to 90% appearing once. The ends were cut back, 9 bases at V and 3 bases at J, with 17 bases in the middle. The CDR3 runs to 14 residues. The V gene's germline CDR1 is MNHEY and CDR2 SMNVEV (reference sequence). This study enrolled people aged roughly 18 to 90 from about 24 US geographic areas. The clonotype originates from a man aged 30-40 years who had recovered from COVID-19. Material for sequencing was PBMCs or T cells enriched from blood (not recorded which). The chain employs TRBV27 and TRBJ1-1; a weak D match, TRBD1 (5 bases). The CDR3 sequence: CASSGLPGDTEAFF. The CDR3 DNA reads as TGTGCCAGTTCGGGACTCCCTGGCGACACTGAAGCTTTCTTT.